This T cell receptor beta chain originates from a study of blood T cell repertoires in COVID-19. Using immunoSEQ multiplex PCR, the repertoire was profiled, and TCRdb retains in-frame clones only, with some absent. The sample carries approximately 110,000 clones, 84% recorded once. Trimming took 0 bases from V and 7 from J, leaving 13 bases between them. The CDR3 is 14 amino acids. Germline assignment: CDR1 SGHRS and CDR2 YFSETQ. This TCR was recovered from a woman aged 40 to 49 with acute or convalescent COVID-19. The genes are TRBV5-1 and TRBJ1-1; D remains unclear. Sequencing was carried out using peripheral blood. The CDR3 nucleotides read TGCGCCAGCAGCTTGGGCCAGGCTTACAGTGAAGCTTTCTTT. Its protein is CASSLGQAYSEAFF.